This section outlines one T cell receptor (beta chain) sequence together with its context. The sample comes from a study of control samples from healthy donors and cancer patients. Method: immunoSEQ multiplex PCR; TCRdb's copy keeps in-frame clones and lacks some. Of about 160,000 clones listed, approximately 94% are singletons. Germline CDR1 SEHNR, CDR2 FQNEAQ (reference sequence). The CDR3 is made up of 17 amino acids. Trimming took off 0 bases at V and 4 bases at J, with 18 bases between the two ends. The TCR was taken from a man in his sixties with colorectal cancer. Source material: PBMCs. The chain couples TRBV7-9 to TRBJ2-5, with D possibly matching TRBD1 (5 bases). CDR3 sequence: CASSLAGANAPPETQYF. Here the CDR3 DNA reads TGTGCCAGCAGCTTAGCAGGGGCAAACGCCCCTCCAGAGACCCAGTACTTC.